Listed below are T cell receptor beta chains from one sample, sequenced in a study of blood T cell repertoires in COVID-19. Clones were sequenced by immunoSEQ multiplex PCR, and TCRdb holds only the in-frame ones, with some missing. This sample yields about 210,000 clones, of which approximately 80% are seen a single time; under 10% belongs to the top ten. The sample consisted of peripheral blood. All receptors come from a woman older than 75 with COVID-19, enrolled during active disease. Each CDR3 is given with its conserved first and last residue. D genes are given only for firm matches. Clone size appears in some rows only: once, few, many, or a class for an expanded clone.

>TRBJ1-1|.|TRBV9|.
TGTGCCAGCAGCAATCGGGGAGGCGGGAACACTGAAGCTTTCTTT
CASSNRGGGNTEAFF
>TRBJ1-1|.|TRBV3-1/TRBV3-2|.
TGTGCCAGCAGCCACCTCGGACTTAACACTGAAGCTTTCTTT
CASSHLGLNTEAFF
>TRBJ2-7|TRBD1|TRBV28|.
TGTGCCAGCAGTCCCGGGACAGGGAGCTCCTACGAGCAGTACTTC
CASSPGTGSSYEQYF
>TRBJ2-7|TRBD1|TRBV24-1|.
TGTGCCACCAGTGGTAAGACAGGGGCGCACCATAATTCCTACGAGCAGTACTTC
CATSGKTGAHHNSYEQYF
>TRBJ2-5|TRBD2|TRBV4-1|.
TGCGCCAGCAGCCTGTCGGGGGGTGAGACCCAGTACTTC
CASSLSGGETQYF
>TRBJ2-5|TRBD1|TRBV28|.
TGTGCCATCACAGGGGTCTCTAGAGAGACCCAGTACTTC
CAITGVSRETQYF
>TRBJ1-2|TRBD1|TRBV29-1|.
TGCAGCGGGCTGACAGGGGTGAGTGGCTACACCTTC
CSGLTGVSGYTF
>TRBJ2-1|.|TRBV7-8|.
TGTGCCAGCAGCCCAGGGACTGGAGACAATGAGCAGTTCTTC
CASSPGTGDNEQFF
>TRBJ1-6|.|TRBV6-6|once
TGTGCCAGCATAGGCTGGGGCAGGGCTAATTCACCCCTCCACTTT
CASIGWGRANSPLHF
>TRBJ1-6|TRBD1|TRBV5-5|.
TGTGCCAGCCGATGGACAGGGGGCATCTCACCCCTCCACTTT
CASRWTGGISPLHF
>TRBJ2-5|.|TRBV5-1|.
TGCGCCAGCAGCTTGGGGGGAGGTCAAGAGACCCAGTACTTC
CASSLGGGQETQYF
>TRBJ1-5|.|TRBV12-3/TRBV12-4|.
TGTGCCAGCAGCCTACCGAAACAGCCCCAGCATTTT
CASSLPKQPQHF
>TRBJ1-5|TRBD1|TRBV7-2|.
TGTGCCAGCAGCTTTGGGACAGGGGTTGGCCCCCAGCATTTT
CASSFGTGVGPQHF
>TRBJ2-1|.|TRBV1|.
TGCACCCCTTACGGTGGCGGACCCAGCGGGGATGAGCAGTTCTTC
CTPYGGGPSGDEQFF
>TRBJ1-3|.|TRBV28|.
TGTGCCGGGGGCCCAATCTCTGGAAACACCATATATTTT
CAGGPISGNTIYF
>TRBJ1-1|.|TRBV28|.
TGTGCCAGCAGTTCATTCGGGGGGAACGCTGAAGCTTTCTTT
CASSSFGGNAEAFF
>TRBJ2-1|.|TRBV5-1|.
TGCGCCAGCAGCTCTGGCGGTTGGGCGACTAGTTCCATCTGGCATGAGCAGTTCTTC
CASSSGGWATSSIWHEQFF
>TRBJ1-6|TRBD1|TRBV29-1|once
TGCAGCCCTGAAGGGGGTGCGGGACAGAAAAATTCACCCCTCCACTTT
CSPEGGAGQKNSPLHF
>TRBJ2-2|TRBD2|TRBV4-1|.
TGCGCCAGCAGCACCCTCGGACTAGCGCCCGGGGAGCTGTTTTTT
CASSTLGLAPGELFF
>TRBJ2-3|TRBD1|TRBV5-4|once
TGTGCCAGCAGCTTGAATCAGGGGGCAGATACGCAGTATTTT
CASSLNQGADTQYF
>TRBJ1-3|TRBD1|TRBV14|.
TGTGCCAGCAGCCAAGCCGGACAGGGGACCCGCTCTGGAAACACCATATATTTT
CASSQAGQGTRSGNTIYF
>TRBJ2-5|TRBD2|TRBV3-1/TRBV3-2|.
TGTGCCAGCAGCCTCATCTCTGTAGCGGGGGGTTTAGACTTC
CASSLISVAGGLDF
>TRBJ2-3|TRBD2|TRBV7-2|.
TGTGCCAGCAGCTGGACTAGGGCTAGCACAGATACGCAGTATTTT
CASSWTRASTDTQYF
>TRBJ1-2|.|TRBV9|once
TGTGCCAGCAGCCGTACAACGAACTATGGCTACACCTTC
CASSRTTNYGYTF
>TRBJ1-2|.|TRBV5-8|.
TGTGCCAGCAGCTCAACGGGGGGGAGGCACTATGGCTACACCTTC
CASSSTGGRHYGYTF
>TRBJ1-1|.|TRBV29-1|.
TGCAGCGCGAGGGGGAGCACTGAAGCTTTCTTT
CSARGSTEAFF
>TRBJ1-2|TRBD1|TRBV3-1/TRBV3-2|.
TGTGCCAGCAGCCAAGTTCCTGACAGGGGAAATGGCTACACCTTC
CASSQVPDRGNGYTF
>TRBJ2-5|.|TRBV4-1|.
TGCGCCAGCAGCCCCCAGGGGGCGGGGGTGGAGACCCAGTACTTC
CASSPQGAGVETQYF
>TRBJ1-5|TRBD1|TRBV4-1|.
TGCGCCAGCAGCCAAGGGAGGACAGGGGGCAATCAGCCCCAGCATTTT
CASSQGRTGGNQPQHF
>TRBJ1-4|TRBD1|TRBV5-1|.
TGCGCCAGCAGCCCTTCGGGACAGGGATTAGAAAAACTGTTTTTT
CASSPSGQGLEKLFF